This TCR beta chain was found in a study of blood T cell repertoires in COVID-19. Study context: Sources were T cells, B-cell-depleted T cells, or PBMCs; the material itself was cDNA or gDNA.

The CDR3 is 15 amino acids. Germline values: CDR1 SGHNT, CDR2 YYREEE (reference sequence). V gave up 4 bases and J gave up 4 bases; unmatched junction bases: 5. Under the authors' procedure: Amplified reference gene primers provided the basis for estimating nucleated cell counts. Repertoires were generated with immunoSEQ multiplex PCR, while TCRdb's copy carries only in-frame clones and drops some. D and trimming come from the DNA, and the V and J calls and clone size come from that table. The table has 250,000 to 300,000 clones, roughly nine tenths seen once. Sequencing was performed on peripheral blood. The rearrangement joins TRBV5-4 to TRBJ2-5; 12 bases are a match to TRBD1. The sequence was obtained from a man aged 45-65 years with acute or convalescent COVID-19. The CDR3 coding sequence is TGTGCCAGCAGCCAGGGGGACAGGGGGCCAGAGACCCAGTACTTC. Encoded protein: CASSQGDRGPETQYF.